This T cell receptor beta chain originates from a study of cytomegalovirus exposure and HLA in healthy donors. Study-wide findings and caveats: Despite most TCR sequences being rare, some public TCRs occurred in many donors.

The PCR was carried out with 60 Vbeta primers and 13 Jbeta primers. Libraries were prepared by immunoSEQ multiplex PCR; TCRdb keeps only in-frame clonotypes and omits some of them. The sample contains 150,000 to 200,000 clones, 65% to 85% of which appear only once. A word on this clone: Its antigen is unknown.

Germline V gene sequence: CDR1 MRHNA, CDR2 SNTAGT. The CDR3 is 14 residues long. The rearrangement uses TRBV6-4 and TRBJ2-5; TRBD2 matches 8 bases. Judging by the DNA end, TRBJ2-7 fits better; the J call may be wrong. The TCR originated in a male donor in good health and CMV-seropositive. Sequencing used PBMCs. The DNA of the CDR3 is TGTGCCAGCGCTTTGGAGCGGGGGCCCTACGAGCAGTACTTC. Encoded protein: CASALERGPYEQYF.